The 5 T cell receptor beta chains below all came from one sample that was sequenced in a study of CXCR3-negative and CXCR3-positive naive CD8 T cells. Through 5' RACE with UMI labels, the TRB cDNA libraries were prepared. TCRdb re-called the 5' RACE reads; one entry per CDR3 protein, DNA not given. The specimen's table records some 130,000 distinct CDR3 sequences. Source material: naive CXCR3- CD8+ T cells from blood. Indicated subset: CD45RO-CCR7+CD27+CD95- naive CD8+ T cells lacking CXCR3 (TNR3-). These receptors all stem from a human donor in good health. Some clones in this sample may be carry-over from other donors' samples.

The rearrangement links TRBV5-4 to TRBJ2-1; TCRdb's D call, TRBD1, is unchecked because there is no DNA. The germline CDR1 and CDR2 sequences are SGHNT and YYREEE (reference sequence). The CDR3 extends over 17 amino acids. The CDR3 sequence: CASSVNLQGSPYNEQFF.

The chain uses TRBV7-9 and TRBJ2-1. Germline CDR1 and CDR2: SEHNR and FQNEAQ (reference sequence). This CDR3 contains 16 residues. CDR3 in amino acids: CASSLVGSSSYNEQFF.

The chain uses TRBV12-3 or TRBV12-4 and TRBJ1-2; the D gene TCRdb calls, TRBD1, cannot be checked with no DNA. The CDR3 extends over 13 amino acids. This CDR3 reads CASSSTGNYGYTF.

This chain's CDR3 is CASSSMAAEQFF. The chain combines TRBV5-1 with TRBJ2-1. The CDR3 extends over 12 amino acids. The germline V gene has CDR1 SGHRS and CDR2 YFSETQ. Together with reference TRBV5-1 and TRBJ2-1, the CDR3 gives the full variable domain: KAGVTQTPRYLIKTRGQQVTLSCSPISGHRSVSWYQQTPGQGLQFLFEYFSETQRNKGNFPGRFSGRQFSNSRSEMNVSTLELGDSALYLCASSSMAAEQFFGPGTRLTVL.

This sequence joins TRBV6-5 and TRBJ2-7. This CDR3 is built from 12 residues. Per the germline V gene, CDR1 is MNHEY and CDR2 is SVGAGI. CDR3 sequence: CASQNDNSEQYF.